A selection of T cell receptor beta chains follows, all from one sample in a study of cytomegalovirus exposure and HLA in healthy donors. Profiled with immunoSEQ multiplex PCR; TCRdb holds only in-frame clones, not every one. In all, the sample yields 45,000 to 55,000 clones. Sequences were obtained from PBMCs. The origin of the receptors is a woman in her fifties or sixties in good health and CMV-seropositive. The CDR3 runs from the conserved cysteine through the conserved F or W.

CDR3 protein	V gene	J gene
CASSLNVGGGETQYF	TRBV5-1	TRBJ2-5
CASSPPGTGQETQYF	TRBV18	TRBJ2-5
CASSIQGPGDTQYF	TRBV6-5	TRBJ2-3
CASSPPTGIETQYF	TRBV7-9	TRBJ2-5
CASSFSGGTASNYGYTF	TRBV7-9	TRBJ1-2
CASNHGQGRGFQPQHF	TRBV19	TRBJ1-5
CASSTGHNYEQYF	TRBV18	TRBJ2-7
CASSTMDRARYQPQHF	TRBV7-9	TRBJ1-5
CASSARVWDTEAFF	TRBV18	TRBJ1-1
CASSLLAGSTDTQYF	TRBV5-4	TRBJ2-3
CASSPRDRGLGLAGARYNEQFF	TRBV28	TRBJ2-1
CSALTGYLAFF	TRBV20-1	TRBJ1-1
CSVADTLNTGELFF	TRBV29-1	TRBJ2-2
CASSLTGGTDTQYF	TRBV7-3	TRBJ2-3
CASSQVLLQETQYF	TRBV4-2	TRBJ2-5
CASSWQMENYEQYF	TRBV11-2	TRBJ2-7
CASSHPGQPYGHTF	TRBV4-2	TRBJ1-2
CASSLRSGSLNEQYF	TRBV9	TRBJ2-7
CASTTGVLNTGELFF	TRBV19	TRBJ2-2
CASSIVRGLNEQFF	TRBV19	TRBJ2-1
CASSHRGALVGFTEAFF	TRBV11-1	TRBJ1-1
CASSLWIGANYGYTF	TRBV5-5	TRBJ1-2
CAIKGGHTGELFF	TRBV10-3	TRBJ2-2
CASSMRGQNTEAFF	TRBV19	TRBJ1-1
CASSLPRDRFF	TRBV5-1	TRBJ2-7
CAIASGRRGSYNEQFF	TRBV10-2	TRBJ2-1
CASSVEGTEYEQYF	TRBV9	TRBJ2-7
CASSSPRTSGIGPQETQYF	TRBV7-2	TRBJ2-5
CASSLAGGSITDTQYF	TRBV7-2	TRBJ2-3
CASSLGQGGGYTF	TRBV5-6	TRBJ1-2
CAWSRDRGGEQYF	TRBV30	TRBJ2-7
CSVRTEPNIQYF	TRBV29-1	TRBJ2-4
CASSWLAGGRRGNEQFF	TRBV19	TRBJ2-1